The next 27 T cell receptor beta chains were all read from a single sample in a study of identical twins. Each CDR3 protein gets one entry after TCRdb re-called the 5' RACE reads with MiXCR. The sample carries over 550,000 distinct CDR3 sequences, under 8.5% recorded once. The same sample was also studied in work on yellow fever vaccine responses in identical twins.

The specimen was PBMCs. The receptor source for this set is a woman aged 18-35 years in good health.

This chain links TRBV2 with TRBJ2-1, with TRBD1 matching 8 bases. There are 15 residues in the CDR3. Per the germline V gene, CDR1 is SNHLY and CDR2 is FYNNEI. With 1 base clipped from V and 5 bases from J, the junction kept 4 bases outside the gene matches. The CDR3 sequence is CASSEVGQGDNEQFF. CDR3 bases: TGTGCCAGCAGTGAAGTAGGACAGGGAGACAATGAGCAGTTCTTC.

J is TRBJ2-1 and V is TRBV11-2; TRBD2 aligns across 11 bases. The germline CDR1 and CDR2 sequences are SGHAT and FQNNGV. The CDR3 runs 17 residues. V lost 0 bases, J lost 8 bases, and 9 bases stayed unmatched. The CDR3, as DNA: TGTGCCAGCAGCTTAGATCTTCGACTAGCGGGACCGTATGAGCAGTTCTTC. Amino acids: CASSLDLRLAGPYEQFF.

This clonotype has just a few counts. CDR3 nucleotide sequence: TGCAGTGCTAGAGGGAGAAGCAATCAGCCCCAGCATTTT. It codes for CSARGRSNQPQHF. The chain employs TRBV20-1 and TRBJ1-5; D gene uncertain. This CDR3 region has 13 residues. Trimming left V 1 base short and J 1 base short, with 5 bases between. Per the germline V gene, CDR1 is DFQATT and CDR2 is SNEGSKA (reference sequence).

V gene TRBV5-5 combines with J gene TRBJ1-6; no firm D call. Trimming removed 4 bases at V and 14 bases at J, with 16 bases between. CDR1 and CDR2 from the germline V gene are SGHKS and YYEKEE (reference sequence). The CDR3 spans 13 residues. DNA for the CDR3: TGTGCCAGCAGCCATGGACTGGACTGCGCCCTCCACTTT. Amino acids: CASSHGLDCALHF.

Ten or more counts support this clonotype. The chain couples TRBV5-1 to TRBJ2-1; D unresolved. CDR3 length: 15 residues. Germline V gives CDR1 SGHRS, CDR2 YFSETQ. The V end was cut by 0 bases, the J end by 6 bases, with 13 bases between. CDR3 coding DNA: TGCGCCAGCAGCTTGGCGTCGACCACGGGCAATGAGCAGTTCTTC. Amino acids: CASSLASTTGNEQFF.

This clonotype has more than one count but fewer than ten. The CDR3 is CAGLDSRGSPGELFF. The CDR3 nucleotides read TGCGCTGGGCTAGATAGCAGGGGGTCTCCCGGGGAGCTGTTTTTT. The genes are TRBV20-1 and TRBJ2-2; TRBD1 aligns across 7 bases. The CDR3 consists of 15 residues. The V gene's germline CDR1 is DFQATT and CDR2 SNEGSKA (reference sequence).

This clonotype was counted a few times. This chain uses TRBV9 with TRBJ2-1; D might be TRBD1 (6 bases). V dropped 5 bases and J dropped 0 bases, with 21 bases sitting between them. Germline V gives CDR1 SGDLS, CDR2 YYNGEE. The CDR3 is 18 residues long. CDR3 loop: CASRTGPGAPSSYNEQFF. In nucleotides, the CDR3 is TGTGCCAGCAGGACCGGTCCAGGGGCCCCCAGCTCCTACAATGAGCAGTTCTTC.

In this sample, this clonotype turned up many times. The chain combines TRBV7-9 with TRBJ2-5; tentative D call: TRBD1 (6 bases). Per germline, CDR1 SEHNR and CDR2 FQNEAQ (reference sequence). Trimming cost V 8 bases and J 1 base, with 8 bases left between them. The CDR3 length is 12 residues. CDR3: CASGGGQETQYF. In DNA, the CDR3 is TGTGCCAGCGGGGGCGGCCAAGAGACCCAGTACTTC.

This chain links TRBV2 with TRBJ2-5; D gene ambiguous. The CDR3 contains 15 residues. The V and J ends lost 4 bases and 1 base respectively, with 13 bases between them. CDR1 and CDR2 (germline): SNHLY, FYNNEI. This CDR3 reads CASSVREQLQETQYF. The CDR3 DNA reads as TGTGCCAGCAGTGTTAGAGAACAGCTCCAAGAGACCCAGTACTTC.

This chain connects TRBV5-4 to TRBJ1-1; no firm D call. The length of the CDR3 is 15 residues. Germline V CDR1 and CDR2: SGHNT, YYREEE (reference sequence). Trimming left V 0 bases short and J 0 bases short, with 9 bases between. This CDR3 reads CASSLGYDMNTEAFF. CDR3 nucleotide sequence: TGTGCCAGCAGCTTGGGTTATGATATGAACACTGAAGCTTTCTTT.

This clonotype was seen a handful of times. The V and J genes are TRBV29-1 and TRBJ1-1; D is unclear. The CDR3 sequence is 10 residues long. CDR1 and CDR2 from the germline V gene are SQVTM and ANQGSEA. CDR3 residues: CTSGNTEAFF. In DNA, the CDR3 is TGCACTTCAGGGAACACTGAAGCTTTCTTT.

The chain's CDR3 is CASSFSGLAGYLEFF. CDR3 DNA: TGTGCCAGCAGCTTTTCGGGACTAGCGGGATATTTGGAGTTCTTC. The chain links TRBV7-9 to TRBJ2-1, with 13 bases lining up with TRBD2. CDR1 and CDR2 (germline): SEHNR, FQNEAQ (reference sequence). CDR3 length: 15 amino acids. Trimming took 3 bases from V and 14 from J; bases not matched to a gene: 10. Together with reference TRBV7-9 and TRBJ2-1, the CDR3 gives the full variable domain: DTGVSQNPRHKITKRGQNVTFRCDPISEHNRLYWYRQTLGQGPEFLTYFQNEAQLEKSRLLSDRFSAERPKGSFSTLEIQRTEQGDSAMYLCASSFSGLAGYLEFFGPGTRLTVL.

V and J are TRBV20-1 and TRBJ2-7; TRBD1 matches 9 bases. Germline lookup yields CDR1 DFQATT and CDR2 SNEGSKA (reference sequence). The CDR3 extends over 15 amino acids. V lost 0 bases, J lost 2 bases, and 5 bases stayed unmatched. The CDR3 here is CSARDRTGVAYEQYV. Written as DNA, the CDR3 is TGCAGTGCTAGAGACCGGACAGGGGTAGCCTACGAGCAGTACGTC.

This clonotype was counted many times. This sequence joins TRBV4-1 and TRBJ2-2; no reliable D call. V was clipped by 0 bases and J by 0 bases, with 11 bases between them. Germline V gene lookup returns CDR1 MGHRA and CDR2 YSYEKL. The length of the CDR3 is 17 residues. The CDR3 reads CASSQDHGRTNTGELFF. The CDR3 coding sequence is TGCGCCAGCAGCCAAGATCACGGCAGGACGAACACCGGGGAGCTGTTTTTT.

This clonotype was counted at least ten times. V gene TRBV7-6 combines with J gene TRBJ1-6; 9 bases match TRBD1. This CDR3 is 17 amino acids long. With V trimmed by 1 base and J by 5 bases, 6 bases remained unmatched. Germline V gene lookup returns CDR1 SGHVS and CDR2 FNYEAQ. The CDR3 DNA follows: TGTGCCAGCAGCTTAGGCTTTCGACAGGGGGATAATTCACCCCTCCACTTT. Translating it yields CASSLGFRQGDNSPLHF.

The table lists this clonotype with many counts. This chain uses TRBV10-1 with TRBJ2-1, with D perhaps matching TRBD2 (6 bases). From germline, CDR1 is WNHNN and CDR2 SYGVQD (reference sequence). The CDR3 length is 18 residues. V gave up 6 bases and J gave up 6 bases, with 27 bases separating them. CDR3 in amino acids: CASSQSALLGGGFNEQFF. The CDR3 bases are TGCGCCAGCAGCCAAAGTGCCCTTCTCGGGGGAGGTTTCAATGAGCAGTTCTTC.

This clonotype was picked up a small number of times. This chain links TRBV14 with TRBJ2-5; D is perhaps TRBD1 (5 bases). Trimming removed 0 bases at V and 2 bases at J, with 10 bases between. The CDR3 is made up of 15 amino acids. Looked up from germline, CDR1 is SGHDN and CDR2 is FVKESK. The CDR3 nucleotides read TGTGCCAGCAGCCAAGATAGTTCAGGGCAAGAGACCCAGTACTTC. This gives the protein CASSQDSSGQETQYF.

This clonotype was seen ten or more times. The gene calls are TRBV5-8 and TRBJ2-7; the D gene is possibly TRBD1 (6 bases). Germline V lookup: CDR1 SGHTS, CDR2 YDEGEE. The CDR3 is 17 residues long. Deletions cut 4 bases from V and 2 bases from J, with 22 bases between. The CDR3 DNA reads as TGTGCCAGCAGCCCGCACCTACTACAGGGAAAGACCTACGAGCAGTACTTC. It specifies CASSPHLLQGKTYEQYF.

This clonotype was recorded a few times. The chain uses TRBV29-1 and TRBJ2-6; D call uncertain. The CDR3 extends over 17 amino acids. V was trimmed by 1 base and J by 0 bases, leaving 13 bases between them. CDR1 and CDR2 (germline): SQVTM, ANQGSEA. The CDR3 DNA reads TGCAGCGTTGAAGTAGACCTCCAGTCCTCTGGGGCCAACGTCCTGACTTTC. Its protein product is CSVEVDLQSSGANVLTF.

This clonotype was picked up a small number of times. This chain joins TRBV12-3 or TRBV12-4 and TRBJ2-3; 9 bases align to TRBD2. J gave up 7 bases and V 2 bases, and 7 bases lay outside the gene matches. This CDR3 contains 15 residues. Here the CDR3 reads CASSLRGSGGNTQYF. DNA for the CDR3: TGTGCCAGCAGTTTAAGGGGGAGCGGGGGGAATACGCAGTATTTT.

Comments on this clonotype: Because it lacks the conserved phenylalanine or tryptophan at the end, this CDR3 is likely a read error. The V and J genes are TRBV24-1 and TRBJ2-7; D unclear. Trimming removed 4 bases at V and 2 bases at J, with 8 bases between. CDR3 length: 13 amino acids. CDR1 is KGHDR and CDR2 is SFDVKD in the germline V gene. The CDR3 region is CATSEPYTYEQYS. CDR3 DNA: TGTGCCACCAGTGAACCCTACACCTACGAGCAGTACTCC.

This clonotype has only a few counts. The chain couples TRBV20-1 to TRBJ1-3; D gene ambiguous. Trimming took off 0 bases at V and 4 bases at J, with 13 bases between the two ends. Germline CDR1 is DFQATT and CDR2 is SNEGSKA (reference sequence). CDR3 size: 15 residues. The CDR3 here is CSARDGNSLGNTIYF. CDR3 bases: TGCAGTGCTAGAGATGGGAACAGTCTGGGAAACACCATATATTTT.

This chain uses TRBV12-3 or TRBV12-4 with TRBJ2-1; a possible D gene is TRBD2 (6 bases). V lost 7 bases, J lost 13 bases, and 17 bases lay in between. The CDR3 totals 12 residues. CDR3 DNA: TGTGCCAGCAAACTCGGGACTGCCCGACAGTTCTTC. The encoded protein is CASKLGTARQFF.

This clonotype turned up a few times. The chain combines TRBV20-1 with TRBJ2-1, with a weak D call TRBD2 (6 bases). The length of the CDR3 is 15 residues. Germline V CDR1 and CDR2: DFQATT, SNEGSKA (reference sequence). Trimming took 2 bases from V and 4 from J, leaving 15 bases between them. DNA for the CDR3: TGCAGTGCTAGAAGTGGACTAACCCGGTACAATGAGCAGTTCTTC. Its protein product is CSARSGLTRYNEQFF.

This clonotype came up a few times. The chain links TRBV20-1 to TRBJ1-1; 7 bases line up with TRBD1. Per the germline V gene, CDR1 is DFQATT and CDR2 is SNEGSKA (reference sequence). The CDR3 runs to 14 residues. The V and J ends lost 0 bases and 7 bases, in that order; junction bases with no gene match: 8. CDR3 DNA sequence: TGCAGTGCTAGAGATCTAAGGGGGCATGATGAAGCTTTCTTT. It codes for CSARDLRGHDEAFF.

Ten or more counts support this clonotype. The genes are TRBV5-1 and TRBJ2-1; no firm D call. CDR1 SGHRS and CDR2 YFSETQ come from the germline V gene. The CDR3 is 11 amino acids. The V gene lost 4 bases and the J gene lost 12 bases, with 11 bases spanning the gap. CDR3 coding DNA: TGCGCCAGCAGCCCCGGCCTAGGGCAGTTCTTC. Residues: CASSPGLGQFF.

Written as DNA, the CDR3 is TGTGCCACCAGTGATCCGGGACAGATTGGGCTGGAAGCTTTCTTT. Amino acids: CATSDPGQIGLEAFF. The chain uses TRBV24-1 and TRBJ1-1, with TRBD1 matching 7 bases. V trimming: 3 bases; J trimming: 8 bases; junction bases outside the gene matches: 11. The CDR3 runs to 15 residues. The V gene's germline CDR1 is KGHDR and CDR2 SFDVKD.